The present T cell receptor beta chain was sequenced within a study of identical twins. Study-wide results and caveats: The same donors were not followed; conclusions instead depended on cross-sectional statistical analysis.

Via MiXCR, TCRdb re-called the 5' RACE reads, giving one row per CDR3 protein. Here the sample spans roughly 250,000 distinct CDR3 sequences, over 12% being singletons. This clonotype was seen only a few times. Its specificity is not known. J gave up 2 bases and V 3 bases, and 7 bases lay outside the gene matches. The CDR3 is made up of 15 amino acids. Germline CDR1 reads SGHRS; CDR2 reads YFSETQ. This clonotype was sampled from a woman younger than 30 in good health. This rearrangement joins TRBV5-1 to TRBJ1-2; 7 bases line up with TRBD1. Sequencing was carried out using memory (CD45RO+) T cells sorted from blood. The CDR3 spells CASSSAATGNYGYTF. In DNA, the CDR3 is TGCGCCAGCAGCTCAGCCGCGACAGGGAACTATGGCTACACCTTC.